These T cell receptor beta chains were read from a single sample in a study of blood T cell repertoires in COVID-19. The protocol was immunoSEQ multiplex PCR, while the TCRdb copy is restricted to in-frame clones and leaves out a portion. The sample includes about 140,000 clones, around nine tenths of them seen just once. Sequencing was performed on peripheral blood. The receptors here all came from a woman in her thirties or forties with acute or convalescent COVID-19. CDR3s include the opening cysteine and the closing phenylalanine or tryptophan.

>TRBJ1-5|TRBV7-9|16
CASSLVTGYANQPQHF
>TRBJ2-5|TRBV28|14
CASSSTSGAKTQYF
>TRBJ1-3|TRBV10-3|13
CAISRDRGNTIYF
>TRBJ1-5|TRBV2|13
CASRGQLDQPQHF
>TRBJ1-6|TRBV9|13
CASSDGLGSPLHF
>TRBJ1-2|TRBV30|14
CAWGPTGDNYGYTF
>TRBJ1-5|TRBV5-1|15
CASSPWTGSNQPQHF
>TRBJ2-1|TRBV20-1|11
CSAARRDEQFF
>TRBJ1-1|TRBV7-9|12
CASTDINTEAFF
>TRBJ1-5|TRBV5-6|15
CASSLWTGGDQPQHF
>TRBJ2-4|TRBV27|15
CASSPQGLFSNIQYF
>TRBJ1-2|TRBV3-1/TRBV3-2|13
CASSPEWGGGYTF
>TRBJ1-2|TRBV5-6|13
CASSSTGSYGYTF
>TRBJ2-3|TRBV7-2|14
CASSFSGRADTQYF
>TRBJ1-2|TRBV19|16
CASSTMTGTPNYGYTF
>TRBJ1-2|TRBV27|14
CASSSLRGTYGYTF
>TRBJ2-1|TRBV3-1/TRBV3-2|15
CASSQAPTKLGEQFF
>TRBJ2-1|TRBV5-6|11
CASSGSNEQFF
>TRBJ1-6|TRBV7-2|13
CASSLGAYSPLHF
>TRBJ1-4|TRBV10-3|14
CAISSGTPYEKLFF
>TRBJ2-7|TRBV6-2/TRBV6-3|12
CASSSGRYEQYF
>TRBJ2-7|TRBV28|15
CASSLTTTSSYEQYF
>TRBJ2-7|TRBV20-1|13
CSASSGMGHEQYF
>TRBJ2-7|TRBV18|11
CASSSGTEQYF
>TRBJ1-4|TRBV19|14
CASSMGDRGEKLFF
>TRBJ1-1|TRBV19|13
CASSDEGRFEAFF
>TRBJ2-4|TRBV23-1|19
CASSLRDRGRERAKNIQYF
>TRBJ2-1|TRBV7-2|15
CASSLRGTGHNEQFF
>TRBJ2-3|TRBV7-2|16
CASSSGLGASTDTQYF
>TRBJ1-2|TRBV24-1|12
CATSPGGYGYTF
>TRBJ1-1|TRBV5-1|16
CASSSWGGQGNTEAFF
>TRBJ2-1|TRBV5-1|16
CASSLGPLGTKNEQFF
>TRBJ2-1|TRBV14|18
CASSQDPTTSGRRNEQFF
>TRBJ1-2|TRBV7-9|15
CASSLRVRAWDGYTF
>TRBJ1-2|TRBV4-1|14
CASSQVSGSYGYTF
>TRBJ2-2|TRBV3-1/TRBV3-2|12
CASSFQTGELFF
>TRBJ1-2|TRBV29-1|10
CSVNRGGYTF
>TRBJ1-4|TRBV30|11
CAWSVLEKLFF
>TRBJ1-2|TRBV28|14
CASRPTGTYYGYTF
>TRBJ1-2|TRBV28|15
CASSPSPFSYYGYTF
>TRBJ1-1|TRBV7-2|13
CASSFERGTEAFF
>TRBJ1-1|TRBV19|13
CASSITGFAEAFF
>TRBJ2-5|TRBV3-1/TRBV3-2|14
CASSQGLTQETQYF
>TRBJ1-1|TRBV7-3|13
CASSLTGGTEAFF